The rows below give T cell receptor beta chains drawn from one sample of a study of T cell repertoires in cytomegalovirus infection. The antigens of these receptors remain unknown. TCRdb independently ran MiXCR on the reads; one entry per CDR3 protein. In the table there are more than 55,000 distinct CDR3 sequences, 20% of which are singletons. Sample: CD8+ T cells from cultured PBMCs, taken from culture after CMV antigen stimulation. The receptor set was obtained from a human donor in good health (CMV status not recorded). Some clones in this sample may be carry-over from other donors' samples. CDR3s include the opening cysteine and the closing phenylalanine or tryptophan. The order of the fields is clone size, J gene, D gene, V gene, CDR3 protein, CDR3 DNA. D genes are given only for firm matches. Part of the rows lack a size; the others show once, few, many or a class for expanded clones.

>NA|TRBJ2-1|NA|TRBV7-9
CASSSQGPGYNEQFF
TGTGCCAGCAGCTCACAGGGTCCTGGCTACAATGAGCAGTTCTTC
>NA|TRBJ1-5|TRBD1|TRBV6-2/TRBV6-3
CASSYSILGVIDRGNQPQHF
TGTGCCAGCAGTTACTCGATTTTAGGGGTAATTGACAGGGGCAATCAGCCCCAGCATTTT
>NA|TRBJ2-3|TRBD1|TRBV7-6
CASSLVQGADTQYF
TGTGCCAGCAGCTTAGTCCAGGGGGCAGATACGCAGTATTTT
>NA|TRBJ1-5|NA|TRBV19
CASRPTGSNQPQHF
TGTGCCAGTAGACCTACAGGGAGTAATCAGCCCCAGCATTTT
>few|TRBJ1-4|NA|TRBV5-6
CASSLGADEKLFF
TGTGCCAGCAGCTTGGGAGCAGACGAAAAACTGTTTTTT
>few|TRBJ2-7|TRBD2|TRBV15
CATSSDELAGGTYEQYF
TGTGCCACCAGCAGTGATGAACTAGCGGGGGGCACCTACGAGCAGTACTTC
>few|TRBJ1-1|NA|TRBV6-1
CASSQAVGNTEAFF
TGTGCCAGCAGCCAAGCGGTGGGGAACACTGAAGCTTTCTTT
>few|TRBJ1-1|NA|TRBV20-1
CSARPRDIRFGEAFF
TGCAGTGCTAGACCGCGGGACATTCGATTCGGAGAAGCTTTCTTT
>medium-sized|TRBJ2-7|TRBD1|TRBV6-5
CASSLGDRGFSYEQYF
TGTGCCAGCAGTCTTGGGGACAGGGGATTCTCCTACGAGCAGTACTTC
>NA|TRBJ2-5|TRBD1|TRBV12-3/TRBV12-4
CASSGTGVRETQYF
TGTGCCAGCAGTGGGACAGGAGTACGAGAGACCCAGTACTTC
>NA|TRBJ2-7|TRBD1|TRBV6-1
CASSIETGGSYEQYF
TGTGCCAGCAGTATCGAAACAGGGGGATCCTACGAGCAGTACTTC
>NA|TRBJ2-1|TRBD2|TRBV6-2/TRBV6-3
CASRDGGGSYNEQFF
TGTGCCAGCAGAGACGGGGGGGGATCCTACAATGAGCAGTTCTTC
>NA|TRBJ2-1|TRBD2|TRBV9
CASSGGLAGDYNEQFF
TGTGCCAGCAGCGGAGGGCTAGCGGGGGACTACAATGAGCAGTTCTTC
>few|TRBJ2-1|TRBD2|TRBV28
CASSSPGWAGGLNEQFF
TGTGCCAGCAGTTCCCCAGGTTGGGCGGGGGGGCTAAATGAGCAGTTCTTC